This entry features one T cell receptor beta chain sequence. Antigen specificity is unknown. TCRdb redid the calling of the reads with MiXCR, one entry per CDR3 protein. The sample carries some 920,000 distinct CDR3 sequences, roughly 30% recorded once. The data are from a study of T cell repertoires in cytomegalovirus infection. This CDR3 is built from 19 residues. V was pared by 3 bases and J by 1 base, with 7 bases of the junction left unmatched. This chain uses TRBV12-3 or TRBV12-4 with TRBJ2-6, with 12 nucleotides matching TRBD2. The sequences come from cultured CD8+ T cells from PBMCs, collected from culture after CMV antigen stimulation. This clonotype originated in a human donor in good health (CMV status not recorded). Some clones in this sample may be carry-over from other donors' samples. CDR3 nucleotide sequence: TGTGCCAGCAGTTTTGTACTAGCGGGGGGACATTCTGGGGCCAACGTCCTGACTTTC. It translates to CASSFVLAGGHSGANVLTF.